This T cell receptor (beta chain) stems from a study of cytomegalovirus exposure and HLA in healthy donors. 60 Vbeta and 13 Jbeta primers were used in PCR. Clones were sequenced by immunoSEQ multiplex PCR, and TCRdb holds only the in-frame ones, with some missing. The repertoire consists of around 89,000 clones, with 76% occurring once and the leading ten covering more than 2.5%. The CDR3 is made up of 13 amino acids. The germline V gene encodes CDR1 SGHRS and CDR2 YFSETQ. The V gene lost 7 bases and the J gene lost 2 bases, with 9 bases spanning the gap. Sequenced: PBMCs. The source is a man aged 40-49 years in good health and CMV-seronegative. V gene TRBV5-1 combines with J gene TRBJ2-2, with D hard to call. The CDR3 loop reads CASGPLNTGELFF. DNA for the CDR3: TGCGCCAGCGGGCCTTTAAACACCGGGGAGCTGTTTTTT.